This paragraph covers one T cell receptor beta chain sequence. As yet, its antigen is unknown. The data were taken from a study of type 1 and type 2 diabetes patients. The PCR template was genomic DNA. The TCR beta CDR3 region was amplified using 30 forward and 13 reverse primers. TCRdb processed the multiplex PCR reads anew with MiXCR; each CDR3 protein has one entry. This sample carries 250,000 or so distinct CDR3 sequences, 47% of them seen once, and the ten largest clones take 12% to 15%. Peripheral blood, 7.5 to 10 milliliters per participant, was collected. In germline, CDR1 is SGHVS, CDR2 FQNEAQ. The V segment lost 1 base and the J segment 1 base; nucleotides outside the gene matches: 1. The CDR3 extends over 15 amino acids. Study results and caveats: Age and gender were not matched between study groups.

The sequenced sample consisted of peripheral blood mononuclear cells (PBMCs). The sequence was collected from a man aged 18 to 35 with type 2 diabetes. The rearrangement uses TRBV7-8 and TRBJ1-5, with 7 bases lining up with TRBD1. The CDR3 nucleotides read TGTGCCAGCAGCTTAGACAGGGGAAGCAATCAGCCCCAGCATTTT. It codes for CASSLDRGSNQPQHF.